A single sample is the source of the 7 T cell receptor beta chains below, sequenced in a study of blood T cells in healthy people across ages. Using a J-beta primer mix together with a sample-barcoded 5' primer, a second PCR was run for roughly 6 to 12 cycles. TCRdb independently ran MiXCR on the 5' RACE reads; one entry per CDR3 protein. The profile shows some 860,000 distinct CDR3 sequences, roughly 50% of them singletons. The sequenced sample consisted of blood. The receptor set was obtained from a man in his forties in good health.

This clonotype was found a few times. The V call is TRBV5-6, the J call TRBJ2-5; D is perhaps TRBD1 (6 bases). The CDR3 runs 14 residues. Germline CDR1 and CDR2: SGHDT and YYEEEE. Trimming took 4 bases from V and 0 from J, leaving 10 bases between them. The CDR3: CASSLAGDQETQYF. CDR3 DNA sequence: TGTGCCAGCAGCCTAGCAGGGGACCAAGAGACCCAGTACTTC.

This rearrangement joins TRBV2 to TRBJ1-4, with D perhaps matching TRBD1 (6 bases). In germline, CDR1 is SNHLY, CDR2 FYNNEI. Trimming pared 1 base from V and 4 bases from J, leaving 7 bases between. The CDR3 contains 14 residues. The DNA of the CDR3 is TGTGCCAGCAGTGAAGGACAGGTTAATGAAAAACTGTTTTTT. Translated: CASSEGQVNEKLFF.

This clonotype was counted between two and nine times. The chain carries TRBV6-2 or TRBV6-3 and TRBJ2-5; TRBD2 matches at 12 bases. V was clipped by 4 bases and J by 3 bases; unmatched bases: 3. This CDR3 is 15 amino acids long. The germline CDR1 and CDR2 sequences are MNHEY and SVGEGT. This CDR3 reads CASSFGLAGKETQYF. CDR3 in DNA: TGTGCCAGCAGTTTCGGACTAGCGGGGAAAGAGACCCAGTACTTC.

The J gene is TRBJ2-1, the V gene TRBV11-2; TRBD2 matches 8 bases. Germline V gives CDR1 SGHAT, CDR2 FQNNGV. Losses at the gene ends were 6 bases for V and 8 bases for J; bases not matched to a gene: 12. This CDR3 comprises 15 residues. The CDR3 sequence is CASSSFGGGMDEQFF. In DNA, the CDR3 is TGTGCCAGCAGTTCCTTCGGGGGGGGCATGGATGAGCAGTTCTTC. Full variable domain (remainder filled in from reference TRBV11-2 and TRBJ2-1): EAGVAQSPRYKIIEKRQSVAFWCNPISGHATLYWYQQILGQGPKLLIQFQNNGVVDDSQLPKDRFSAERLKGVDSTLKIQPAKLEDSAVYLCASSSFGGGMDEQFFGPGTRLTVL.

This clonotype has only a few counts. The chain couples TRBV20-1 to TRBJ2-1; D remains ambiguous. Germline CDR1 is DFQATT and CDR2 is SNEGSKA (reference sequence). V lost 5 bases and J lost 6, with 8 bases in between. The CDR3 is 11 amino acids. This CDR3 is CSAPLGNEQFF. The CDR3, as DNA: TGCAGTGCTCCTCTGGGCAATGAGCAGTTCTTC.

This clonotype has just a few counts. The CDR3 here is CASSFGLAGGPVRSEQFF. DNA of the CDR3: TGTGCCAGCAGCTTTGGACTAGCGGGGGGCCCGGTGAGGAGCGAGCAGTTCTTC. The chain has TRBV7-3 and TRBJ2-1; 14 bases align to TRBD2. V was clipped by 3 bases and J by 10 bases; unmatched bases: 14. Per the germline V gene, CDR1 is SGHTA and CDR2 is FQGTGA. The CDR3 covers 18 residues.

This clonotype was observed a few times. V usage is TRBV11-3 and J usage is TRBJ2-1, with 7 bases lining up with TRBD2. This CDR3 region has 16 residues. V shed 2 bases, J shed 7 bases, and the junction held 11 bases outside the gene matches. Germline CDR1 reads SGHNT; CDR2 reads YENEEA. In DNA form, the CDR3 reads TGTGCCAGCAGCTTATCAGTGGCGGGAGTAGGTAATGAGCAGTTCTTC. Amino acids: CASSLSVAGVGNEQFF.